The T cell receptor beta chain described here comes from a study of response to subunit inactivated influenza vaccine. TCRdb fed the RT-PCR reads into MiXCR, producing one record per CDR3 protein. The data show 550,000 to 600,000 distinct CDR3 sequences, roughly 10% seen once. This clonotype occurred a few times. This clonotype was sampled from a man aged 50 to 59 who received an inactivated influenza vaccine. The material was PBMCs from blood, obtained on the day of vaccination.

This CDR3 reads CASRILATSTDTQYF. For the CDR3, the DNA is TGCGCCAGCAGGATTCTAGCGACTAGCACAGATACGCAGTATTTT. The genes are TRBV5-1 and TRBJ2-3; D is possibly TRBD2 (6 bases). Looked up from germline, CDR1 is SGHRS and CDR2 is YFSETQ. The CDR3 is made up of 15 amino acids. V lost 5 bases and J lost 0, with 13 bases in between.